These 17 T cell receptor beta chains share one sample of origin, sequenced in a study of identical twins. TCRdb re-called the 5' RACE reads through MiXCR, storing one row per CDR3 protein. The table includes under 300,000 distinct CDR3 sequences, about an eighth detected once. These data were also filed under a second study, of yellow fever vaccine responses in identical twins.

Sequencing was done on a sample of memory (CD45RO+) T cells sorted from blood. The receptors come from a woman aged 18-29 years in good health.

This clonotype was counted a few times. The V and J genes are TRBV5-1 and TRBJ2-2, with TRBD2 matching 10 bases. The V gene end was trimmed by 0 bases and the J gene end by 6 bases; junction bases not matched to a gene: 8. Looked up from germline, CDR1 is SGHRS and CDR2 is YFSETQ. The CDR3 sequence is 17 residues long. Here the CDR3 reads CASSLAQASGSSGELFF. CDR3 in DNA: TGCGCCAGCAGCTTGGCCCAGGCTAGCGGGAGCTCCGGGGAGCTGTTTTTT.

The chain joins TRBV30 to TRBJ1-1; no clear D. This CDR3 comprises 13 residues. Trimming took 5 bases from V and 2 from J, leaving 12 bases between them. In germline, CDR1 is GTSNPN, CDR2 SVGIG (reference sequence). The CDR3 DNA reads TGTGCCTGGGACGGAGGCAGAAACACTGAAGCTTTCTTT. This gives the protein CAWDGGRNTEAFF. Full variable domain (remainder filled in from reference TRBV30 and TRBJ1-1): SQTIHQWPATLVQPVGSPLSLECTVEGTSNPNLYWYRQAAGRGLQLLFYSVGIGQISSEVPQNLSASRPQDRQFILSSKKLLLSDSGFYLCAWDGGRNTEAFFGQGTRLTVV.

This CDR3 reads CASSLVGAGENYGYTF. CDR3 DNA: TGTGCCAGCAGCTTAGTAGGCGCAGGGGAGAACTATGGCTACACCTTC. V and J are TRBV7-9 and TRBJ1-2; D might be TRBD1 (6 bases). Trimming removed 1 base at V and 2 bases at J, with 14 bases between. The CDR3 extends over 16 amino acids. Germline V CDR1 and CDR2: SEHNR, FQNEAQ (reference sequence).

This clonotype was seen only a few times. This chain joins TRBV24-1 and TRBJ1-5; TRBD1 is a possible D gene (6 bases). The CDR3 is made up of 15 amino acids. Germline V lookup: CDR1 KGHDR, CDR2 SFDVKD. V lost 4 bases, J lost 5 bases, and 14 bases lay in between. For the CDR3, the DNA is TGTGCCACCAGTGAGGGGACACGGAGAGATCAGCCCCAGCATTTT. As protein: CATSEGTRRDQPQHF.

This clonotype turned up a few times. The J gene is TRBJ1-6, the V gene TRBV7-3, with D perhaps TRBD1 (6 bases). The germline V gene encodes CDR1 SGHTA and CDR2 FQGTGA. The CDR3 has 17 residues. V gave up 0 bases and J gave up 9 bases, with 18 bases separating them. CDR3 sequence reads: CASSLTRTDESISPLHF. The CDR3 DNA reads as TGTGCCAGCAGCTTAACGCGGACAGACGAGAGCATTTCACCCCTCCACTTT. The variable domain in full, completed from reference TRBV7-3 and TRBJ1-6, reads GAGVSQTPSNKVTEKGKYVELRCDPISGHTALYWYRQSLGQGPEFLIYFQGTGAADDSGLPNDRFFAVRPEGSVSTLKIQRTERGDSAVYLCASSLTRTDESISPLHFGNGTRLTVT.

V is TRBV20-1 and J is TRBJ2-2, with a tentative D call TRBD1 (6 bases). This CDR3 is built from 15 residues. V lost 3 bases, J lost 1 base, and 12 bases lay in between. The germline V gene encodes CDR1 DFQATT and CDR2 SNEGSKA (reference sequence). The CDR3 nucleotides read TGCAGTGCTAGTGCCCCGGGACAGAACACCGGGGAGCTGTTTTTT. Translating it yields CSASAPGQNTGELFF.

This clonotype showed up just a few times. This chain links TRBV20-1 with TRBJ2-5; D unresolved. The CDR3 loop spans 12 amino acids. V was trimmed by 5 bases and J by 5 bases, leaving 12 bases between them. Per the germline V gene, CDR1 is DFQATT and CDR2 is SNEGSKA (reference sequence). CDR3 bases: TGCAGTGCTGGATCAAGGGTGGAGACCCAGTACTTC. Amino acid sequence: CSAGSRVETQYF.

This clonotype was seen a few times. The genes are TRBV5-1 and TRBJ2-1, with D maybe TRBD1 (6 bases). Trimming pared 6 bases from V and 0 bases from J, leaving 16 bases between. The CDR3 contains 16 residues. Germline V gene lookup returns CDR1 SGHRS and CDR2 YFSETQ. This CDR3 is CASTPGQGFSYNEQFF. CDR3 bases: TGCGCCAGCACCCCGGGACAAGGATTCTCCTACAATGAGCAGTTCTTC.

This clonotype has more than one count but fewer than ten. V usage is TRBV28 and J usage is TRBJ2-7; D tentatively fits TRBD1 or TRBD2 (5 bases each). CDR1 is MDHEN, CDR2 SYDVKM, per germline. V lost 6 bases and J lost 7, with 10 bases in between. This CDR3 comprises 11 residues. CDR3 region: CASRGEREQYF. The CDR3 DNA reads as TGTGCCAGCAGAGGGGAGCGAGAGCAGTACTTC.

The DNA of the CDR3 is TGTGCCACGCAGACAGGGGGCACAGATACGCAGTATTTT. Amino acids: CATQTGGTDTQYF. The J gene is TRBJ2-3, the V gene TRBV24-1; 8 nucleotides align to TRBD1. CDR1 KGHDR and CDR2 SFDVKD come from the germline V gene. This CDR3 region has 13 residues. With 10 bases clipped from V and 1 base from J, the junction kept 3 bases outside the gene matches.

The V and J genes are TRBV29-1 and TRBJ1-2, with 7 bases matching TRBD1. The junction had 4 bases not matched to a gene; V was cut back by 1 base and J by 8 bases. The CDR3 has 12 amino acids. CDR1 is SQVTM and CDR2 is ANQGSEA in the germline V gene. The CDR3 loop reads CSVEGQGGGYTF. CDR3 DNA sequence: TGCAGCGTTGAAGGACAGGGTGGCGGCTACACCTTC.

This clonotype was found a few times. The V gene is TRBV9, the J gene TRBJ2-3, with 8 bases identical to TRBD2. Germline CDR1 reads SGDLS; CDR2 reads YYNGEE. The V and J ends lost 0 bases and 2 bases, in that order; junction bases with no gene match: 5. This CDR3 is 16 amino acids long. CDR3 region: CASSVEAGATTDTQYF. Written as DNA, the CDR3 is TGTGCCAGCAGCGTAGAAGCGGGGGCCACCACAGATACGCAGTATTTT.

This rearrangement joins TRBV12-3 or TRBV12-4 to TRBJ1-4; 8 bases match TRBD1. The CDR3 covers 15 residues. V lost 4 bases to trimming and J lost 5 bases; unmatched junction nucleotides: 6. CDR3 bases: TGTGCCAGCAGTTCCTCGACAGGGGCGAATGAAAAACTGTTTTTT. Translated: CASSSSTGANEKLFF.

This chain joins TRBV9 and TRBJ2-7, with 10 bases lining up with TRBD2. Germline V lookup: CDR1 SGDLS, CDR2 YYNGEE. This CDR3 has 17 amino acids. Trimming cost V 1 base and J 3 bases; bases outside gene matches: 10. The CDR3 DNA sequence: TGTGCCAGCAGCGTACCGTTGGCTAGCGGGAGAATCTACGAGCAGTACTTC. It yields the protein CASSVPLASGRIYEQYF.

The J gene is TRBJ2-1, the V gene TRBV9; 7 bases agree with TRBD1. V dropped 0 bases and J dropped 4; count of bases not matched to a gene: 4. The CDR3 is 15 amino acids. Germline CDR1 SGDLS, CDR2 YYNGEE. This CDR3 reads CASSVAGQTYNEQFF. Written as DNA, the CDR3 is TGTGCCAGCAGCGTAGCGGGACAGACTTACAATGAGCAGTTCTTC.

This clonotype was counted only a few times. The rearrangement uses TRBV20-1 and TRBJ2-3, with 10 positions matching TRBD2. CDR3 length equals 16 residues. In germline, CDR1 is DFQATT, CDR2 SNEGSKA (reference sequence). V gave up 0 bases and J gave up 1 base; unmatched junction bases: 4. In DNA, the CDR3 is TGCAGTGCTAGAGATCTTCTAGCGGGGGGCACAGATACGCAGTATTTT. This gives the protein CSARDLLAGGTDTQYF.

This clonotype has just a few counts. This rearrangement joins TRBV7-9 to TRBJ1-2; possible D gene TRBD1, 6 bases. The CDR3 runs 15 residues. Trimming pared 3 bases from V and 4 bases from J, leaving 15 bases between. Germline V gives CDR1 SEHNR, CDR2 FQNEAQ (reference sequence). CDR3: CASSLAGGTGYGYTF. In DNA, the CDR3 is TGTGCCAGCAGCTTGGCGGGGGGCACGGGCTATGGCTACACCTTC.